These 20 T cell receptor beta chains were sequenced from one sample in a study of blood T cells in healthy people across ages. Primers used in a second PCR of about 6 to 11 cycles were a sample-barcoded 5' primer and a J-beta primer mix. TCRdb redid the calling of the 5' RACE reads with MiXCR, one entry per CDR3 protein. This table holds about 1 million distinct CDR3 sequences, approximately 25% found once. The same data also went into a second study, on T cells of mothers and their children.

The specimen sequenced was blood. All receptors come from a girl between 2 and 10 years old in good health.

This clonotype was observed a single time. The V gene is TRBV6-1, the J gene TRBJ1-6, with D maybe TRBD1 (5 bases). V was clipped by 5 bases and J by 9 bases, with 23 bases between them. Germline assignment: CDR1 MNHNS and CDR2 SASEGT. This CDR3 is 17 amino acids long. For the CDR3, the DNA is TGTGCCAGCAGTAAGGAGGGGAGGACTCTGGTTGGTTCACCCCTCCACTTT. This gives the protein CASSKEGRTLVGSPLHF.

Details on this clonotype: The CDR3 carries no conserved terminal phenylalanine or tryptophan, so it likely arises from a read error. J is TRBJ2-1 and V is TRBV20-1; 8 nucleotides line up with TRBD2. V lost 0 bases and J lost 9; bases outside the gene matches: 10. CDR1 and CDR2 (germline): DFQATT, SNEGSKA (reference sequence). The CDR3 is 15 amino acids. The CDR3 coding sequence is TGCAGTGCTAGAGAATGGAGCGGGAGCGTCTGTGAGCAGTTCGTC. It yields the protein CSAREWSGSVCEQFV.

This clonotype was observed a handful of times. The CDR3 loop reads CSVNRGRQETQYF. CDR3 sequence (DNA): TGCAGCGTTAACAGGGGACGTCAAGAGACCCAGTACTTC. This rearrangement joins TRBV29-1 to TRBJ2-5; 7 bases are a match to TRBD1. The CDR3 length is 13 residues. J gave up 2 bases and V 5 bases, and 5 bases lay outside the gene matches. Germline CDR1 SQVTM, CDR2 ANQGSEA.

This clonotype was detected a few times. The chain couples TRBV6-5 to TRBJ2-3, with 8 bases identical to TRBD1. Trimming removed 7 bases from V and 2 bases from J; junction bases left unmatched: 14. The CDR3 has 17 residues. Germline V CDR1 and CDR2: MNHEY, SVGAGI. For the CDR3, the DNA is TGTGCCAGCACCCCCAACAACGGACAGGGACCCACAGATACGCAGTATTTT. Protein sequence: CASTPNNGQGPTDTQYF.

The genes are TRBV29-1 and TRBJ2-1; no reliable D call. This CDR3 has 12 residues. V was clipped by 3 bases and J by 0 bases, with 3 bases between them. The germline gives CDR1 SQVTM, CDR2 ANQGSEA. CDR3 nucleotide sequence: TGCAGCGTTGATGACTCCTACAATGAGCAGTTCTTC. Protein: CSVDDSYNEQFF.

The V gene is TRBV20-1, the J gene TRBJ2-5; 10 nucleotides align to TRBD2. This CDR3 is built from 14 residues. CDR1 is DFQATT, CDR2 SNEGSKA, per germline (reference sequence). V was pared by 5 bases and J by 4 bases, with 7 bases of the junction left unmatched. CDR3 coding DNA: TGCAGTGCTGGTAGCGGGAGGAAGGGAGAGACCCAGTACTTC. This gives the protein CSAGSGRKGETQYF.

This clonotype was picked up a small number of times. The chain is built from TRBV4-3 and TRBJ1-4; D possibly corresponds to TRBD1 (5 bases). The CDR3 runs to 19 residues. Germline V CDR1 and CDR2: LGHNA, YSLEER. V lost 0 bases and J 3 bases, leaving 20 bases between the germline ends. The CDR3 region is CASSQDRGTAQGSNEKLFF. The CDR3 DNA follows: TGCGCCAGCAGCCAAGATAGAGGCACAGCTCAGGGATCTAATGAAAAACTGTTTTTT.

The chain is built from TRBV6-1 and TRBJ2-3; TRBD1 might be the D (6 bases). V shed 10 bases and J shed 0 bases, with 17 bases lying between them. The CDR3 runs 15 residues. Germline V gene lookup returns CDR1 MNHNS and CDR2 SASEGT. As DNA, the CDR3 is TGTGCCATCTATAGGGGGTATACTAGCACAGATACGCAGTATTTT. Translation: CAIYRGYTSTDTQYF.

This clonotype occurred a few times. The V gene is TRBV25-1, the J gene TRBJ2-1; TRBD1 aligns across 9 bases. Germline trimming cut 8 bases from V and 3 bases from J; bases unmatched to any gene: 8. Looked up from germline, CDR1 is MGHDK and CDR2 is SYGVNS. The CDR3 is made up of 15 amino acids. CDR3 DNA: TGTGCCAGCTCCCAGACAGGGGGAGACTACAATGAGCAGTTCTTC. The encoded protein is CASSQTGGDYNEQFF.

This clonotype was detected only a few times. The chain couples TRBV27 to TRBJ2-5, with D unclear. The CDR3 is 12 amino acids. Trimming shortened V by 7 bases and J by 7 bases, and 13 bases separated the two germline ends. Germline V lookup: CDR1 MNHEY, CDR2 SMNVEV (reference sequence). The CDR3 sequence is CASMGGTRTQYF. Written as DNA, the CDR3 is TGTGCCAGCATGGGCGGTACCAGGACCCAGTACTTC.

The sample holds a few counts of this clonotype. The J gene is TRBJ2-1, the V gene TRBV7-2; D not resolved. This CDR3 comprises 15 residues. Trimming removed 2 bases at V and 2 bases at J, with 10 bases between. Germline V gene data show CDR1 as SGHTA and CDR2 as FQGNSA. The DNA for the CDR3 is TGTGCCAGCAGCTTATATAACCCGCCCTACAATGAGCAGTTCTTC. Its translation is CASSLYNPPYNEQFF.

In DNA form, the CDR3 reads TGTGCCAGCAGCCTCCCAGCGGGAGGTCGTACCGGGGAGCTGTTTTTT. It is translated as CASSLPAGGRTGELFF. V and J are TRBV11-2 and TRBJ2-2, with TRBD2 matching over 9 bases. The length of the CDR3 is 16 residues. Germline values: CDR1 SGHAT, CDR2 FQNNGV. J lost 5 bases, V lost 5 bases, and 9 bases had no gene match.

This clonotype was observed a handful of times. This chain connects TRBV12-3 or TRBV12-4 to TRBJ2-2; tentatively, D is TRBD2 (5 bases). CDR3 length equals 15 residues. V was trimmed by 6 bases and J by 3 bases, leaving 14 bases between them. Written as DNA, the CDR3 is TGTGCCAGCAGCCTGGGAGACACCTACACCGGGGAGCTGTTTTTT. This sequence encodes CASSLGDTYTGELFF.

This clonotype was observed a handful of times. The chain combines TRBV7-9 with TRBJ1-1; maybe TRBD1 (6 bases). This CDR3 has 14 residues. V was trimmed by 7 bases and J by 10 bases, leaving 22 bases between them. Germline CDR1 reads SEHNR; CDR2 reads FQNEAQ (reference sequence). The CDR3 protein is CASIPLNGRGVAFF. CDR3 coding DNA: TGTGCCAGCATCCCCCTCAACGGCAGGGGAGTAGCTTTCTTT. Using reference TRBV7-9 and TRBJ1-1 for the parts outside the CDR3, the full variable domain is DTGVSQNPRHKITKRGQNVTFRCDPISEHNRLYWYRQTLGQGPEFLTYFQNEAQLEKSRLLSDRFSAERPKGSFSTLEIQRTEQGDSAMYLCASIPLNGRGVAFFGQGTRLTVV.

This clonotype was seen more than once but under ten times. This chain joins TRBV4-1 and TRBJ2-7, with D unclear. The CDR3 has 13 amino acids. With 3 bases removed from V and 4 bases from J, the gap between germline ends came to 10 bases. Germline CDR1 MGHRA, CDR2 YSYEKL. The CDR3 DNA sequence: TGCGCCAGCAGCCAGCCTCACAGTTACGAGCAGTACTTC. It encodes CASSQPHSYEQYF.

CDR3 nucleotide sequence: TGTGCCAGCACCCGGAGTGGGGGCTTACTGTTTTTT. Protein sequence: CASTRSGGLLFF. The V and J genes are TRBV13 and TRBJ2-2; maybe TRBD1 (6 bases). Per the germline V gene, CDR1 is PRHDT and CDR2 is FYEKMQ (reference sequence). This CDR3 is 12 amino acids long. Trimming cost V 7 bases and J 14 bases, with 17 bases left between them.

The V and J genes are TRBV9 and TRBJ2-7; TRBD2 agrees at 7 bases. The CDR3 extends over 16 amino acids. CDR1 is SGDLS and CDR2 is YYNGEE in the germline V gene. V trimming: 3 bases; J trimming: 2 bases; junction bases outside the gene matches: 11. CDR3 coding DNA: TGTGCCAGCAGCGCTCCCCTAGCGGTAACCCCCTACGAGCAGTACTTC. Protein sequence: CASSAPLAVTPYEQYF.

CDR3 protein: CASSYWEGNLNEQFF. The CDR3 bases are TGTGCCAGCAGTTACTGGGAGGGTAATCTCAATGAGCAGTTCTTC. The chain carries TRBV6-5 and TRBJ2-5, with 7 positions matching TRBD2. The J call could be wrong; TRBJ2-1 is a better fit for the DNA end. CDR1 is MNHEY, CDR2 SVGAGI, per germline. This CDR3 is 15 amino acids long.

Concerning this clonotype itself: Likely a read error: the CDR3 ends without its conserved phenylalanine or tryptophan. The chain has TRBV6-1 and TRBJ2-7; unclear D gene. This CDR3 comprises 13 residues. In germline, CDR1 is MNHNS, CDR2 SASEGT. V dropped 11 bases and J dropped 3 bases, with 17 bases sitting between them. The CDR3 reads CAGSLWPIYEQYS. CDR3 DNA sequence: TGTGCCGGTTCCCTTTGGCCGATCTACGAGCAGTACTCC.

This clonotype was observed a few times. The rearrangement links TRBV5-1 to TRBJ1-1; D is perhaps TRBD1 (5 bases). Trimming took off 3 bases at V and 4 bases at J, with 16 bases between the two ends. Germline CDR1 reads SGHRS; CDR2 reads YFSETQ. The CDR3 covers 15 residues. In DNA form, the CDR3 reads TGCGCCAGCAGCTCCGTTAGAGCAGGGAGCACTGAAGCTTTCTTT. It is translated as CASSSVRAGSTEAFF.